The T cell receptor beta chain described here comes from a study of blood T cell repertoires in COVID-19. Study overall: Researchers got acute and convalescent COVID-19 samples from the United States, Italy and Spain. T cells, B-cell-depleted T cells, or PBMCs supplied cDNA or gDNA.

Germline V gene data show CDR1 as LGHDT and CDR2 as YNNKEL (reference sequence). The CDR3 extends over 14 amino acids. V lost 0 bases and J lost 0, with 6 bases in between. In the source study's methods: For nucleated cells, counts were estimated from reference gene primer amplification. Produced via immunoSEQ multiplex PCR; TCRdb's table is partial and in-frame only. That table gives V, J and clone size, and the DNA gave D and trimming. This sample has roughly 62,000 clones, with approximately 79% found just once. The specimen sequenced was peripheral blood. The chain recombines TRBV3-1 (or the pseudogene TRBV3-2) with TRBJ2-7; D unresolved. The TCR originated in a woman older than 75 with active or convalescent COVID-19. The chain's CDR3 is CASSQDPHSYEQYF. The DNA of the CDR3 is TGTGCCAGCAGCCAAGATCCCCACTCCTACGAGCAGTACTTC.